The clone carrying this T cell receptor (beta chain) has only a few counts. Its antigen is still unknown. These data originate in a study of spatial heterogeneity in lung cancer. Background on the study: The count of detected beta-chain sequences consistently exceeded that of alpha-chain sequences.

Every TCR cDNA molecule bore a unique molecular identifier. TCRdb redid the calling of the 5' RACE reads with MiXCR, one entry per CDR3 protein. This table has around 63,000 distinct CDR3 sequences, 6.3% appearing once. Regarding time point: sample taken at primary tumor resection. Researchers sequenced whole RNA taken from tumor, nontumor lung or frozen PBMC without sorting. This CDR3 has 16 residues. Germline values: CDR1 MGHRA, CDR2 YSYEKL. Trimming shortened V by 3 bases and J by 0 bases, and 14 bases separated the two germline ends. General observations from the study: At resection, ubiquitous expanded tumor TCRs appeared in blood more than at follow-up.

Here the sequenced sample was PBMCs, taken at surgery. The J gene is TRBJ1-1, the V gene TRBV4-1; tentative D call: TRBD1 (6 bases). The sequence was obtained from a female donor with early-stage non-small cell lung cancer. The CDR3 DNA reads TGCGCCAGCAGCCAGACCCCGACAGGCCTGAACACTGAAGCTTTCTTT. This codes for CASSQTPTGLNTEAFF.